One and the same sample provided the 21 T cell receptor beta chains below, sequenced in a study of control samples from healthy donors and cancer patients (dated by TCRdb to about 2020). Library preparation employed the immunoSEQ multiplex PCR assay. TCRdb stores this immuneACCESS table with in-frame sequences only. Part of the clones is absent; in the studies checked, under half of the shortfall reflects unresolved V genes, and no reason is known for the rest. The sample table holds around 80,000 clones, of which over 90% were seen once. Approximately 2.8% of the sample is in the top ten clones. Sequenced input: blood. These receptors originate from a woman in her thirties in good health.

Notes on this clone: Other DNA sequences in the sample encode the same CDR3. The rearrangement links TRBV3-1 (or the pseudogene TRBV3-2) to TRBJ2-5; either TRBD1 or TRBD2 may supply D (6 bases each). The germline V gene has CDR1 LGHDT and CDR2 YNNKEL (reference sequence). The V end was cut by 0 bases, the J end by 7 bases, with 36 bases between. This CDR3 contains 22 residues. CDR3 loop: CASSQDLRGGGQKDGGLGTQYF. The CDR3 DNA reads TGTGCCAGCAGCCAAGATCTTCGTGGGGGCGGGCAAAAGGACGGGGGTCTCGGGACCCAGTACTTC.

The genes are TRBV24-1 and TRBJ2-3; D is unclear. This CDR3 is 17 amino acids long. The germline gives CDR1 KGHDR, CDR2 SFDVKD. Trimming pared 4 bases from V and 3 bases from J, leaving 19 bases between. CDR3 in amino acids: CATSDPSYSAETDTQYF. CDR3 bases: TGTGCCACCAGTGACCCCAGTTATTCGGCCGAAACAGATACGCAGTATTTT.

CDR3 bases: TGTGCCAGCAGGACCGGGACAGGGGTAGGGGGCTACACCTTC. Translation gives CASRTGTGVGGYTF. The V gene is TRBV6-5, the J gene TRBJ1-2, with TRBD1 matching 10 bases. The J segment lost 8 bases and the V segment lost 6 bases, leaving 9 bases of the junction unmatched. The CDR3 covers 14 residues. Germline-derived CDR1 and CDR2 are MNHEY and SVGAGI.

V is TRBV28 and J is TRBJ2-7, with D perhaps TRBD1 or TRBD2 (6 bases each). CDR3 size: 14 residues. Trimming removed 5 bases at V and 3 bases at J, with 14 bases between. Germline lookup yields CDR1 MDHEN and CDR2 SYDVKM. The CDR3 loop is CASSKSRGGYEQYF. CDR3 nucleotide sequence: TGTGCCAGCAGTAAAAGCAGGGGAGGCTACGAGCAGTACTTC.

J is TRBJ1-1 and V is TRBV20-1; D unclear. This CDR3 is built from 11 residues. Germline V gene sequence: CDR1 DFQATT, CDR2 SNEGSKA (reference sequence). This CDR3 reads CRAGRNTEAFF. CDR3 in DNA: TGCAGGGCGGGGAGGAACACTGAAGCTTTCTTT.

The chain uses TRBV27 and TRBJ1-5; 7 bases map to TRBD1. Germline lookup yields CDR1 MNHEY and CDR2 SMNVEV (reference sequence). V lost 4 bases, J lost 0 bases, and 0 bases stayed unmatched. There are 14 residues in the CDR3. The CDR3 nucleotides read TGTGCCAGCAGTTGGACAGGTAGCAATCAGCCCCAGCATTTT. It encodes CASSWTGSNQPQHF.

The chain uses TRBV5-4 and TRBJ1-1, with D perhaps TRBD1 (5 bases). Per the germline V gene, CDR1 is SGHNT and CDR2 is YYREEE (reference sequence). Trimming removed 4 bases at V and 4 bases at J, with 11 bases between. The CDR3 spans 13 residues. CDR3 sequence: CASSRDFITEAFF. In DNA form, the CDR3 reads TGTGCCAGCAGCAGGGACTTCATCACTGAAGCTTTCTTT.

Notes on this clone: The sample holds other DNA sequences that translate to the same CDR3. The V call is TRBV3-1 (or the pseudogene TRBV3-2), the J call TRBJ2-3; TRBD2 agrees at 13 bases. CDR1 is LGHDT and CDR2 is YNNKEL in the germline V gene (reference sequence). After removal of 3 bases from V and 0 bases from J, the junction contained 9 bases not matched to a gene. This CDR3 has 19 amino acids. The CDR3 region has the DNA TGTGCCAGCAGCCAGACACCCGGGACTAGCGGGGCTAGCACAGATACGCAGTATTTT. As protein: CASSQTPGTSGASTDTQYF.

The chain recombines TRBV28 with TRBJ1-5; TRBD1 agrees at 9 bases. The length of the CDR3 is 16 residues. CDR1 and CDR2 (germline): MDHEN, SYDVKM. Unmatched junction bases numbered 16, after V lost 5 bases and J lost 11 bases. Here the CDR3 DNA reads TGTGCCAGCAGTACGGGACAGGGTGAGTCTGAGTGGGCCCAGCATTTT. Translated, it gives CASSTGQGESEWAQHF.

This chain joins TRBV21-1 and TRBJ1-5. TRBV21-1 is listed as a pseudogene. This CDR3 spans 15 amino acids. The CDR3 protein is CASSKGISGYQPQHF. The CDR3 region has the DNA TGTGCCAGCAGCAAAGGGATCTCGGGGTATCAGCCCCAGCATTTT.

The chain employs TRBV3-1 (or the pseudogene TRBV3-2) and TRBJ2-1, with D perhaps being TRBD1 or TRBD2 (5 bases each). From germline, CDR1 is LGHDT and CDR2 YNNKEL (reference sequence). V lost 4 bases to trimming and J lost 12 bases, with 13 bases between them. This CDR3 region has 12 residues. Written as DNA, the CDR3 is TGTGCCAGCAGCCGGACGGATGGGGGGCAGTTCTTC. It translates to CASSRTDGGQFF.

The chain employs TRBV5-6 and TRBJ1-5; no clear D gene. CDR3 length equals 14 residues. Germline-derived CDR1 and CDR2 are SGHDT and YYEEEE. V was pared by 6 bases and J by 6 bases, with 16 bases between. The CDR3 loop is CASISRTRGQPQHF. In DNA, the CDR3 is TGTGCCAGCATCTCCAGGACTCGGGGTCAGCCCCAGCATTTT.

Turning to this clone: Other DNA sequences in the sample encode the same CDR3. The chain recombines TRBV11-2 with TRBJ1-1; TRBD1 is a possible D gene (5 bases). Trimming took 1 base from V and 1 from J, leaving 7 bases between them. The CDR3 has 14 residues. The germline V gene encodes CDR1 SGHAT and CDR2 FQNNGV. CDR3 loop: CASSLVGGNTEAFF. CDR3 in DNA: TGTGCCAGCAGCTTAGTGGGGGGGAACACTGAAGCTTTCTTT.

J is TRBJ1-2 and V is TRBV6-1, with a weak D call TRBD1 (5 bases). This CDR3 contains 14 residues. Germline V lookup: CDR1 MNHNS, CDR2 SASEGT. Trimming took 2 bases from V and 4 from J, leaving 11 bases between them. The CDR3 coding sequence is TGTGCCAGCAGTGAAAGGGGCAGGGTCTATGGCTACACCTTC. Its translation: CASSERGRVYGYTF.

The V gene is TRBV28, the J gene TRBJ1-2; D remains ambiguous. The CDR3 sequence is 13 residues long. CDR1 and CDR2 (germline): MDHEN, SYDVKM. V lost 3 bases, J lost 5 bases, and 10 bases lay in between. DNA for the CDR3: TGTGCCAGCAGTTTTCCTGGGGAGTATGGCTACACCTTC. It yields the protein CASSFPGEYGYTF.

This chain uses TRBV3-1 (or the pseudogene TRBV3-2) with TRBJ2-2; D perhaps matches TRBD2 (7 bases). Germline V lookup: CDR1 LGHDT, CDR2 YNNKEL (reference sequence). Between the trimmed V and J ends, which lost 6 bases and 0 bases, there was a span of 23 bases. This CDR3 spans 19 amino acids. CDR3 bases: TGTGCCAGCAGATCACTCGGGGGCGGGGGCCATACGAACACCGGGGAGCTGTTTTTT. Protein: CASRSLGGGGHTNTGELFF.

V gene TRBV5-8 combines with J gene TRBJ1-5, with D maybe TRBD1 (6 bases). The CDR3 has 14 residues. V was trimmed by 5 bases and J by 4 bases, leaving 13 bases between them. CDR1 and CDR2 from the germline V gene are SGHTS and YDEGEE. The CDR3 sequence is CASRSDRFNQPQHF. As DNA, the CDR3 is TGTGCCAGCAGATCCGACAGGTTTAATCAGCCCCAGCATTTT.

The chain recombines TRBV7-2 with TRBJ1-6, with unresolved D. This CDR3 region has 16 residues. CDR1 SGHTA and CDR2 FQGNSA come from the germline V gene. V dropped 8 bases and J dropped 4 bases, with 18 bases sitting between them. CDR3: CASRFSARYYNSPLHF. As DNA, the CDR3 is TGTGCCAGCCGATTTTCGGCCCGCTATTATAATTCACCCCTCCACTTT.

The CDR3 loop reads CASSLQTGLNEKLFF. CDR3 DNA: TGTGCCAGCAGCTTACAGACAGGCCTTAATGAAAAACTGTTTTTT. This rearrangement joins TRBV7-2 to TRBJ1-4, with D tentatively TRBD1 (6 bases). Germline CDR1 SGHTA, CDR2 FQGNSA. V dropped 2 bases and J dropped 4 bases, with 11 bases sitting between them. The CDR3 is 15 residues long.

This rearrangement joins TRBV5-1 to TRBJ1-1; D uncertain. CDR3 size: 14 residues. Per germline, CDR1 SGHRS and CDR2 YFSETQ. The V end lost 6 bases, the J end lost 2 bases, and 14 bases lay between the germline ends. The CDR3: CASKIEGVNTEAFF. The CDR3 nucleotides are TGCGCCAGCAAAATCGAAGGAGTTAACACTGAAGCTTTCTTT.

The chain joins TRBV11-2 to TRBJ1-2; D is uncertain. The germline V and J ends were trimmed by 1 base and 5 bases, with 8 bases remaining between them. Per the germline V gene, CDR1 is SGHAT and CDR2 is FQNNGV. The CDR3 is 13 amino acids. CDR3 nucleotides: TGTGCCAGCAGCTTAGGGACGGCTTATGGCTACACCTTC. Translation: CASSLGTAYGYTF. The whole variable domain, remainder taken from reference TRBV11-2 and TRBJ1-2, is EAGVAQSPRYKIIEKRQSVAFWCNPISGHATLYWYQQILGQGPKLLIQFQNNGVVDDSQLPKDRFSAERLKGVDSTLKIQPAKLEDSAVYLCASSLGTAYGYTFGSGTRLTVV.